These 17 T cell receptor beta chains were sequenced from one sample in a study of blood T cell repertoires in COVID-19. Repertoires were generated with immunoSEQ multiplex PCR, while TCRdb's copy carries only in-frame clones and drops some. The table lists over 60,000 clones, roughly 77% of them singletons. The sequencing input was peripheral blood. All receptors derive from a human donor in a cohort sampled during active COVID-19.

The CDR3 DNA follows: TGTGCCAGTAGTACTTCCTCGGGAGGGGACTCCTACAATGAGCAGTTCTTC. Amino acid sequence: CASSTSSGGDSYNEQFF. V gene TRBV19 combines with J gene TRBJ2-1; TRBD2 agrees at 8 bases. Germline V lookup: CDR1 LNHDA, CDR2 SQIVND (reference sequence). V trimming: 4 bases; J trimming: 0 bases; junction bases outside the gene matches: 8. The CDR3 spans 17 residues. The variable domain in full, with the rest retrieved from reference TRBV19 and TRBJ2-1, is DGGITQSPKYLFRKEGQNVTLSCEQNLNHDAMYWYRQDPGQGLRLIYYSQIVNDFQKGDIAEGYSVSREKKESFPLTVTSAQKNPTAFYLCASSTSSGGDSYNEQFFGPGTRLTVL.

This clone has just a few counts. Additional DNA sequences in this sample encode the identical CDR3. This rearrangement joins TRBV28 to TRBJ2-3; 10 bases are shared with TRBD2. Trimming removed 5 bases from V and 3 bases from J; junction bases left unmatched: 5. Per germline, CDR1 MDHEN and CDR2 SYDVKM. The length of the CDR3 is 15 residues. The CDR3 loop reads CASSLRAGGTDTQYF. In nucleotides, the CDR3 is TGTGCCAGCAGTCTCAGAGCGGGAGGGACAGATACGCAGTATTTT.

The J gene is TRBJ2-1, the V gene TRBV7-2; 8 nucleotides line up with TRBD2. With 4 bases clipped from V and 7 bases from J, the junction kept 9 bases outside the gene matches. This CDR3 is built from 15 residues. Germline CDR1 SGHTA, CDR2 FQGNSA. CDR3: CASSSSTSAKNEQFF. The CDR3 nucleotides read TGTGCCAGCAGCTCCTCGACTAGCGCAAAAAATGAGCAGTTCTTC.

The genes are TRBV27 and TRBJ2-1; D might be TRBD2 (5 bases). Looked up from germline, CDR1 is MNHEY and CDR2 is SMNVEV (reference sequence). Deletions cut 5 bases from V and 7 bases from J, with 12 bases between. CDR3 length equals 13 residues. The CDR3 DNA is TGTGCCAGCAGTCACGGGGAGTGGAATGAGCAGTTCTTC. Its protein product is CASSHGEWNEQFF.

The chain uses TRBV21-1 and TRBJ2-1; TRBD2 is the table's D call, not checked against the DNA. TRBV21-1 is deemed a pseudogene. CDR3 length: 17 residues. Here the CDR3 reads CASSKDGRLLTGNEQFF. The CDR3 DNA is TGTGCCAGCAGCAAAGACGGGAGGCTACTAACGGGGAATGAGCAGTTCTTC.

The V call is TRBV5-1, the J call TRBJ1-2, with unresolved D. V lost 2 bases, J lost 3 bases, and 20 bases lay in between. The CDR3 contains 17 residues. Germline lookup yields CDR1 SGHRS and CDR2 YFSETQ. CDR3 nucleotides: TGCGCCAGCAGCTTAGAGGGAGGAGTCTCAACTCACTATGGCTACACCTTC. It translates to CASSLEGGVSTHYGYTF.

V usage is TRBV27 and J usage is TRBJ2-1; D remains unclear. The germline V and J ends were trimmed by 4 bases and 0 bases, with 4 bases remaining between them. The CDR3 is 13 amino acids. Germline V lookup: CDR1 MNHEY, CDR2 SMNVEV (reference sequence). The CDR3 region is CASSSHSYNEQFF. The CDR3 DNA follows: TGTGCCAGCAGTTCCCACTCCTACAATGAGCAGTTCTTC.

This clone was counted a single time. V usage is TRBV30 and J usage is TRBJ1-6, with D possibly matching TRBD1 (5 bases). This CDR3 is built from 13 residues. Germline V gene data show CDR1 as GTSNPN and CDR2 as SVGIG (reference sequence). V was cut by 2 bases and J by 13 bases, with 15 bases left in between. CDR3 protein: CAWSRQGQEPLHF. In DNA, the CDR3 is TGTGCCTGGAGTCGGCAGGGCCAGGAGCCCCTCCACTTT. The complete variable domain, with remaining parts taken from reference TRBV30 and TRBJ1-6, reads SQTIHQWPATLVQPVGSPLSLECTVEGTSNPNLYWYRQAAGRGLQLLFYSVGIGQISSEVPQNLSASRPQDRQFILSSKKLLLSDSGFYLCAWSRQGQEPLHFGNGTRLTVT.

This chain joins TRBV2 and TRBJ2-7, with a tentative D call TRBD1 (5 bases). CDR3 length: 14 amino acids. V lost 4 bases, J lost 6 bases, and 16 bases lay in between. CDR1 is SNHLY and CDR2 is FYNNEI in the germline V gene. The CDR3 region has the DNA TGTGCCAGCAGTGGGGGCCTAAGGACCGGCGAGCAGTACTTC. Translated, it gives CASSGGLRTGEQYF.

V gene TRBV29-1 combines with J gene TRBJ2-3; D is possibly TRBD2 (6 bases). This CDR3 has 14 residues. V was shortened by 3 bases and J by 7 bases, with 17 bases between the two germline ends. The V gene's germline CDR1 is SQVTM and CDR2 ANQGSEA. The CDR3 nucleotides are TGCAGCGTTGAGGGGCTGGGTGGGGGGAATACGCAGTATTTT. Its protein product is CSVEGLGGGNTQYF.

The V gene is TRBV19, the J gene TRBJ2-1; D ambiguous. The germline V gene encodes CDR1 LNHDA and CDR2 SQIVND (reference sequence). The CDR3 has 15 amino acids. V gave up 1 base and J gave up 0 bases, with 7 bases separating them. The CDR3 spells CASSIGFGSYNEQFF. CDR3 nucleotides: TGTGCCAGTAGTATAGGGTTCGGCTCCTACAATGAGCAGTTCTTC.

This chain joins TRBV28 and TRBJ1-5, with 7 bases identical to TRBD1. The CDR3 runs to 16 residues. Trimming took 5 bases from V and 4 from J; bases not matched to a gene: 11. Germline V gene sequence: CDR1 MDHEN, CDR2 SYDVKM. The CDR3 spells CASSRSDRVGNQPQHF. The CDR3 DNA sequence: TGTGCCAGCAGTCGCTCCGACAGGGTTGGAAATCAGCCCCAGCATTTT.

This rearrangement joins TRBV13 to TRBJ2-3, with a weak D call TRBD1 (6 bases). Germline loops: CDR1 PRHDT, CDR2 FYEKMQ (reference sequence). Trimming took off 3 bases at V and 1 base at J, with 17 bases between the two ends. The CDR3 length is 17 residues. CDR3 sequence (DNA): TGTGCCAGCAGCTTTTTAAGGGACACCGACCGCACAGATACGCAGTATTTT. It specifies CASSFLRDTDRTDTQYF.

The chain couples TRBV6-2 or TRBV6-3 to TRBJ2-3; 8 bases are shared with TRBD1. The germline V gene has CDR1 MNHEY and CDR2 SVGEGT. V shed 6 bases, J shed 2 bases, and the junction held 13 bases outside the gene matches. The CDR3 covers 17 residues. CDR3 sequence (DNA): TGTGCCAGCAGCTCTCAAAGGGACAGGAGTATCACAGATACGCAGTATTTT. Translated: CASSSQRDRSITDTQYF.

V gene TRBV7-8 combines with J gene TRBJ1-4; D ambiguous. Trimming took 5 bases from V and 8 from J, leaving 24 bases between them. The CDR3 length is 17 residues. Germline V gene sequence: CDR1 SGHVS, CDR2 FQNEAQ. CDR3 in DNA: TGTGCCAGCAGCCCCCGGACTATGCGCCCGGATTGGGAAAAACTGTTTTTT. It translates to CASSPRTMRPDWEKLFF.

This CDR3 is CASSAGTADPNQPQHF. CDR3 in DNA: TGCGCCAGCAGCGCCGGGACAGCCGACCCAAATCAGCCCCAGCATTTT. This rearrangement joins TRBV5-1 to TRBJ1-5; TRBD1 agrees at 7 bases. Germline values: CDR1 SGHRS, CDR2 YFSETQ. The ends lost 4 bases at V and 4 bases at J; junction bases unmatched: 11. The CDR3 runs to 16 residues.

CDR3 bases: TGTGCCAGCAGTTCGGCGCCTAGGGATACGCAGTATTTT. It yields the protein CASSSAPRDTQYF. The chain uses TRBV28 and TRBJ2-3; no firm D call. With 4 bases removed from V and 6 bases from J, the gap between germline ends came to 11 bases. The CDR3 is made up of 13 amino acids. Germline CDR1 and CDR2: MDHEN and SYDVKM. Using reference TRBV28 and TRBJ2-3 for the parts outside the CDR3, the full variable domain is DVKVTQSSRYLVKRTGEKVFLECVQDMDHENMFWYRQDPGLGLRLIYFSYDVKMKEKGDIPEGYSVSREKKERFSLILESASTNQTSMYLCASSSAPRDTQYFGPGTRLTVL.